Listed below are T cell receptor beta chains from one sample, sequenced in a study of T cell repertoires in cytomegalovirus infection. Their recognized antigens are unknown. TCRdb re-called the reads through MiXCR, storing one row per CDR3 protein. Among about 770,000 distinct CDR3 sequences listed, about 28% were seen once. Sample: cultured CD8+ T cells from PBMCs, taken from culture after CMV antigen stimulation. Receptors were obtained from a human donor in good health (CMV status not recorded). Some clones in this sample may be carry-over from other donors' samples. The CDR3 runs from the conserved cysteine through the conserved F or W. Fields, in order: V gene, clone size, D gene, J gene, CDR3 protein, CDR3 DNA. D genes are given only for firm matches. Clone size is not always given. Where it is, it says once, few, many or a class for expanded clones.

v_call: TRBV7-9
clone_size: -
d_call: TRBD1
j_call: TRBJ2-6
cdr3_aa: CASSGTAFSGANVLTF
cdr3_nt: TGTGCCAGCTCCGGGACAGCCTTCTCTGGGGCCAACGTCCTGACTTTC

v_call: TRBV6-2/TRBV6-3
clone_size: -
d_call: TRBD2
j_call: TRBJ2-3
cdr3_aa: CASSPTSGASPSTDTQYF
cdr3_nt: TGTGCCAGCAGCCCGACTAGCGGGGCGTCCCCTAGCACAGATACGCAGTATTTT

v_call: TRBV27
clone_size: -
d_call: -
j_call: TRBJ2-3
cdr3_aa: CASSPTPGYRTDTQYF
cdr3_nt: TGTGCCAGCAGTCCAACCCCGGGGTATCGCACAGATACGCAGTATTTT

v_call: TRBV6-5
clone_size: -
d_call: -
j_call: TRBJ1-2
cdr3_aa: CASRLGQHYGYTF
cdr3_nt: TGTGCCAGCAGACTCGGACAGCACTATGGCTACACCTTC

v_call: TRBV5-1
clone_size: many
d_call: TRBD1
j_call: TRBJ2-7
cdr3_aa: CASSLGVGTGWSYEQYF
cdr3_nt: TGCGCCAGCAGCTTGGGTGTTGGGACAGGATGGTCCTACGAGCAGTACTTC

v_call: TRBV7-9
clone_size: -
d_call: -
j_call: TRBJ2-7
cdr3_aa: CASSLSGESSYEQYF
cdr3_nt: TGTGCCAGCAGCTTAAGCGGCGAATCTTCCTACGAGCAGTACTTC

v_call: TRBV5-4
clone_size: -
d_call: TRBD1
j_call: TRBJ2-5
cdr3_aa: CASSSRDRGHQETQYF
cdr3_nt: TGTGCCAGCAGCTCCCGGGACAGGGGACACCAAGAGACCCAGTACTTC

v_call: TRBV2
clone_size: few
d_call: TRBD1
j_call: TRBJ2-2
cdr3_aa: CASIIGQAGELFF
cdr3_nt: TGTGCCAGCATTATAGGACAGGCCGGGGAGCTGTTTTTT

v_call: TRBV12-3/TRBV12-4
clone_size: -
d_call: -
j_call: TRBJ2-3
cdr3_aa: CASSEDFGGLKPDTQYF
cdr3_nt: TGTGCCAGCAGCGAAGACTTTGGAGGGTTGAAGCCAGATACGCAGTATTTT

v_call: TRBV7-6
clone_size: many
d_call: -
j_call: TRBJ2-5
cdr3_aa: CASSLTGSYQETQYF
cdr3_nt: TGTGCCAGCAGCTTAACAGGGTCCTATCAAGAGACCCAGTACTTC

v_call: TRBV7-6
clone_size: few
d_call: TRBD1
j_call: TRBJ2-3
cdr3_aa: CASSPETGDIDTQYF
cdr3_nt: TGTGCTAGCAGCCCCGAGACAGGGGACATAGATACGCAGTATTTT

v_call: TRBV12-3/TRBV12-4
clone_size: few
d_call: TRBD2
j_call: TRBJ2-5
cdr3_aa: CASSGGLAHARNAQETQYF
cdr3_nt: TGTGCCAGCAGTGGTGGACTAGCGCACGCGAGAAATGCCCAAGAGACCCAGTACTTC

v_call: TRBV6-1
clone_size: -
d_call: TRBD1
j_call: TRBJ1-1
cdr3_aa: CASSENGQANTEAFF
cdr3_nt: TGTGCCAGCAGTGAAAACGGACAGGCGAACACTGAAGCTTTCTTT

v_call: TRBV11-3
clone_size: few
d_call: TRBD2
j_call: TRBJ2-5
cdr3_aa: CASSSGSTGGPGETQYF
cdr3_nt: TGTGCCAGCAGTTCCGGCTCCACGGGGGGGCCTGGGGAGACCCAGTACTTC

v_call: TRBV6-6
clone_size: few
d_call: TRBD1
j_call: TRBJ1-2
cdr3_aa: CASSPTWGQGSGYTF
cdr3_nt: TGTGCCAGCAGTCCCACTTGGGGACAGGGTTCTGGCTACACCTTC

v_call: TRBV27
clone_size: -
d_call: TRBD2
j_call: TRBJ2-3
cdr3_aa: CASSTGLAGTQYF
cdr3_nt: TGTGCCAGCAGTACGGGACTAGCGGGGACGCAGTATTTT

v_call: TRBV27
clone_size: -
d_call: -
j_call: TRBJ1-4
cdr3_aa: CASSLSSGGGLFF
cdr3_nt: TGTGCCAGCAGTTTATCGTCCGGCGGAGGACTGTTTTTT

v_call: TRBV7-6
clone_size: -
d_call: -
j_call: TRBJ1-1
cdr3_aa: CASSQGRGDEAFF
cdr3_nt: TGTGCCAGCAGCCAAGGCCGGGGGGATGAAGCTTTCTTT

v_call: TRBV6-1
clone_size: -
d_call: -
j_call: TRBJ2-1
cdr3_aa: CASSPLIAWHNEQFF
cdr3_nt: TGTGCCAGCAGTCCCCTGATAGCTTGGCACAATGAGCAGTTCTTC

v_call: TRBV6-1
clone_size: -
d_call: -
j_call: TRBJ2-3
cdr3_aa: CASSQGGRFTDTQYF
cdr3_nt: TGTGCCAGCAGTCAGGGGGGGCGGTTCACAGATACGCAGTATTTT

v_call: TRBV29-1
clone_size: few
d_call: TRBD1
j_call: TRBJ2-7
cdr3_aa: CSVVTGSSYEQYF
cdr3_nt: TGCAGCGTTGTGACAGGGAGCTCCTACGAGCAGTACTTC

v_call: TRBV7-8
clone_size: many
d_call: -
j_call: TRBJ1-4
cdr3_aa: CASSLLGSANEKLFF
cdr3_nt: TGTGCCAGCAGCTTATTAGGGAGCGCTAATGAAAAACTGTTTTTT

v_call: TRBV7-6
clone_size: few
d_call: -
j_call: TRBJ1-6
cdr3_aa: CASSTGEYNSPLHF
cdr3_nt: TGTGCCAGCAGCACCGGGGAGTACAATTCACCCCTCCACTTT

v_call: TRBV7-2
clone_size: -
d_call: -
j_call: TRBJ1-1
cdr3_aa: CASSPLDLFGANTEAFF
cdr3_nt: TGTGCCAGCAGCCCCCTTGATCTTTTTGGGGCCAACACTGAAGCTTTCTTT

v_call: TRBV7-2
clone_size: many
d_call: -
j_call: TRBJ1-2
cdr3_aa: CASSLVPGAEGGYTF
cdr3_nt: TGTGCCAGCAGCTTAGTGCCAGGGGCCGAGGGTGGCTACACCTTC

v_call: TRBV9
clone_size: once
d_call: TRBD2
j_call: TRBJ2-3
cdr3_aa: CASSSRTSGSSTDTQYF
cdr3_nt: TGTGCCAGCAGCTCCCGAACTAGCGGATCTAGCACAGATACGCAGTATTTT

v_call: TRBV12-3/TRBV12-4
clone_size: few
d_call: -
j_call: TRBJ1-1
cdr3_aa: CASTQNGDTEAFF
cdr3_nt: TGTGCCAGCACCCAGAACGGGGACACTGAAGCTTTCTTT

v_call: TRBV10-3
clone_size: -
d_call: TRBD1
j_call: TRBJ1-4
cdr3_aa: CAISELGQGADEKLFF
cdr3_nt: TGTGCCATCAGTGAGCTGGGACAGGGGGCCGATGAAAAACTGTTTTTT

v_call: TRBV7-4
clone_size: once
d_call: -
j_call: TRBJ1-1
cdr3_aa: CANSLEVGANTEAFF
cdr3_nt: TGTGCCAACAGCTTAGAGGTAGGGGCGAACACTGAAGCTTTCTTT

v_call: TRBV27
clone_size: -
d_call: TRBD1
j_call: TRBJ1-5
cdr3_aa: CASSPGQGRGQPQHF
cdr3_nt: TGTGCCAGCAGTCCTGGACAGGGTCGGGGGCAGCCCCAGCATTTT

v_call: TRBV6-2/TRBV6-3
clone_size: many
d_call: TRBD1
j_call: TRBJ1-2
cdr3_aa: CASSSLTKTGGNYGYTF
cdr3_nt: TGTGCCAGCAGCTCCCTTACAAAGACAGGGGGCAACTATGGCTACACCTTC

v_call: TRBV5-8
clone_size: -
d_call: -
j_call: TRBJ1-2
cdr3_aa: CASPWAGASYGYTF
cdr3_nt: TGTGCCAGCCCTTGGGCAGGGGCTTCCTATGGCTACACCTTC

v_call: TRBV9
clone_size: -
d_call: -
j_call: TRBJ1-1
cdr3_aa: CASRNHGENTEAFF
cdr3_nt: TGTGCCAGCAGGAACCATGGGGAGAACACTGAAGCTTTCTTT

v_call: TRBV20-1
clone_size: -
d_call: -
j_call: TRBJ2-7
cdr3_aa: CSARGTLAYEQYF
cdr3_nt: TGCAGTGCTAGGGGGACACTAGCCTACGAGCAGTACTTC

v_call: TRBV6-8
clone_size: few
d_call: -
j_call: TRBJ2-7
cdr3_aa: CASSYSVSTAYEQYF
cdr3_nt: TGTGCCAGCAGTTACTCAGTGTCGACAGCCTACGAGCAGTACTTC

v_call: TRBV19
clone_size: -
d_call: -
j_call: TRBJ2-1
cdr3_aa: CASSWGETRNEQFF
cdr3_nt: TGTGCCAGTAGTTGGGGGGAGACTAGAAACGAGCAGTTCTTC

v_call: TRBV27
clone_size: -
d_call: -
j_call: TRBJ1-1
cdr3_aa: CASSLSSGTTNTEAFF
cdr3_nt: TGTGCCAGCAGTTTATCTTCTGGGACTACGAACACTGAAGCTTTCTTT